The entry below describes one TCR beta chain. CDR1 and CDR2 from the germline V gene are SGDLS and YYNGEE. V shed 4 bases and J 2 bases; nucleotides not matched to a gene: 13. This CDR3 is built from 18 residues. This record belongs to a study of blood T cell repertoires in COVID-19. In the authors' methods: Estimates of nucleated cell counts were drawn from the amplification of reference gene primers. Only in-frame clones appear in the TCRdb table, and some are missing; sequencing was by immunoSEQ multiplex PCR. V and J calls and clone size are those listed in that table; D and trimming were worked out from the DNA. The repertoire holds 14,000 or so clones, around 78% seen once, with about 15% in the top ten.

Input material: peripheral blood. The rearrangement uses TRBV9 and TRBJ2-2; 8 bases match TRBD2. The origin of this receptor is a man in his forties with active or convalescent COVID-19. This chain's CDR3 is CASSRTGLVIRNTGELFF. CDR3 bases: TGTGCCAGCAGCCGCACGGGACTAGTGATTCGCAACACCGGGGAGCTGTTTTTT.